The T cell receptor beta chain described here comes from a study of blood T cell repertoires in COVID-19. The overall study: There were acute and convalescent COVID-19 samples, and they came from the United States, Italy and Spain.

Sequencing used immunoSEQ multiplex PCR; TCRdb keeps in-frame clones, though not all of them. This sample carries about 70,000 clones, roughly nine tenths of them seen once, and the ten largest clones take almost 4%. Germline CDR1 and CDR2: KGHSH and LQKENI. V shed 3 bases and J shed 2 bases, with 15 bases lying between them. The CDR3 loop spans 16 amino acids. This clone was picked up a small number of times. The clonotype was recovered from a man in his 70s with active COVID-19. V and J are TRBV18 and TRBJ2-3; perhaps TRBD1 as D (9 bases). Material for sequencing was peripheral blood. The CDR3 DNA is TGTGCCAGCTCACCTAGCGGGACAGGGTACACAGATACGCAGTATTTT. Residues: CASSPSGTGYTDTQYF.